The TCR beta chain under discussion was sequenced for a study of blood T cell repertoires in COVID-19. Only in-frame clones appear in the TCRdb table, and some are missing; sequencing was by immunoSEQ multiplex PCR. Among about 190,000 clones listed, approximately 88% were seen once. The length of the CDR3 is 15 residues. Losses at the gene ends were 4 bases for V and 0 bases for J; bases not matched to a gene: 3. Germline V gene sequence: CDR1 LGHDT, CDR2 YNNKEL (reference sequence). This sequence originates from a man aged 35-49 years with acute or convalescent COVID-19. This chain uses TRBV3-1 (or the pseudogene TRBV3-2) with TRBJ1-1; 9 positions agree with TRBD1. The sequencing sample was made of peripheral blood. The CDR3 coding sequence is TGTGCCAGCAGCCCGACAGGGGGATTGAACACTGAAGCTTTCTTT. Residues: CASSPTGGLNTEAFF.